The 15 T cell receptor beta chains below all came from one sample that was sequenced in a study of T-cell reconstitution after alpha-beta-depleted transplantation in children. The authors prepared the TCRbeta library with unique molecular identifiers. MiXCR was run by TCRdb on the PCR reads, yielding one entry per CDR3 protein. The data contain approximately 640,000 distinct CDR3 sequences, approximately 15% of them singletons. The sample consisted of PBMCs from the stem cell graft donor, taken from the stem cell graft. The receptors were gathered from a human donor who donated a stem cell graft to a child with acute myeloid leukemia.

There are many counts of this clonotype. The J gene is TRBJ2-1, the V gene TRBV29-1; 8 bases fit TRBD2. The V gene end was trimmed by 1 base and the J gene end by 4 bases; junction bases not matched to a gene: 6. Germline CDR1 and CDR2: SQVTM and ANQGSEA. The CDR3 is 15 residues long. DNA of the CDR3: TGCAGCGTTGAAGGACCGGGACTAGGGTACAATGAGCAGTTCTTC. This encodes CSVEGPGLGYNEQFF.

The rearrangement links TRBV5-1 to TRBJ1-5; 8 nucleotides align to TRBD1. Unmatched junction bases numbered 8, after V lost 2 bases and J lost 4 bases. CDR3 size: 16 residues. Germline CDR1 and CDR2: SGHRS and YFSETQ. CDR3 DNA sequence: TGCGCCAGCAGCTTAGTAGTGACAGGGGATAATCAGCCCCAGCATTTT. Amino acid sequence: CASSLVVTGDNQPQHF. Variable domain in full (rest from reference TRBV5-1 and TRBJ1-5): KAGVTQTPRYLIKTRGQQVTLSCSPISGHRSVSWYQQTPGQGLQFLFEYFSETQRNKGNFPGRFSGRQFSNSRSEMNVSTLELGDSALYLCASSLVVTGDNQPQHFGDGTRLSIL.

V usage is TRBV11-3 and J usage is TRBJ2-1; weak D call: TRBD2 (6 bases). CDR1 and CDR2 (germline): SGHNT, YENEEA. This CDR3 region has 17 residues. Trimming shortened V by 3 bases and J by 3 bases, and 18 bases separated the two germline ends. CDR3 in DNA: TGTGCCAGCAGCTTTAGACCGGGACTCGAGGTCTACAATGAGCAGTTCTTC. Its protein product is CASSFRPGLEVYNEQFF. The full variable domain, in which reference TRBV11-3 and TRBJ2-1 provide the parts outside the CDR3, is EAGVVQSPRYKIIEKKQPVAFWCNPISGHNTLYWYLQNLGQGPELLIRYENEEAVDDSQLPKDRFSAERLKGVDSTLKIQPAELGDSAVYLCASSFRPGLEVYNEQFFGPGTRLTVL.

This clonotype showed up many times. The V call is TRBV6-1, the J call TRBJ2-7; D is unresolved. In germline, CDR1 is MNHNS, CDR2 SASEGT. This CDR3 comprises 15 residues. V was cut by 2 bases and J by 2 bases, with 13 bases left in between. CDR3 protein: CASSELKLLAYEQYV. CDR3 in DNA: TGTGCCAGCAGTGAATTGAAGCTACTGGCCTACGAGCAGTACGTC.

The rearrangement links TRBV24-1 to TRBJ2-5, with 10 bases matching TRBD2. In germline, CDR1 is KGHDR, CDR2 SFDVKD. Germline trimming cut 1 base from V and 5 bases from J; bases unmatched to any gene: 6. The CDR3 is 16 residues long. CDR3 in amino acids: CATSDFGSGGKETQYF. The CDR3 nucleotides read TGTGCCACCAGTGATTTCGGTAGCGGGGGGAAGGAGACCCAGTACTTC.

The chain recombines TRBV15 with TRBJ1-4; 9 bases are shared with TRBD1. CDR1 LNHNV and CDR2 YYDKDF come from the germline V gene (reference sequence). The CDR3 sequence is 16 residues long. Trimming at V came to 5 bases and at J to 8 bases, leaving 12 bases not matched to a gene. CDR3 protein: CATSRRLQGAGEKLFF. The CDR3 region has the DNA TGTGCCACCAGCCGCAGGCTACAGGGGGCGGGAGAAAAACTGTTTTTT.

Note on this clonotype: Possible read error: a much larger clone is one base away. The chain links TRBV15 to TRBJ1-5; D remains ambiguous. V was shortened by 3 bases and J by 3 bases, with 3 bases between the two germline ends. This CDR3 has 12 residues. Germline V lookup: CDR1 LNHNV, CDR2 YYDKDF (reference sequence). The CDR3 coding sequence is TGTGCCACCAGCAGCTTCAATCAGCCCCAGCATTTT. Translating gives CATSSFNQPQHF.

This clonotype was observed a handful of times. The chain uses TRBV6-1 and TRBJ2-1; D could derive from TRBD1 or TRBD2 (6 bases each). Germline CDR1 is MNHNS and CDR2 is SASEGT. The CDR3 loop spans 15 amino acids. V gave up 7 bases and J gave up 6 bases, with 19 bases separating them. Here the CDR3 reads CASTPRGVPTNEQFF. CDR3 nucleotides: TGTGCCAGCACCCCGAGGGGGGTCCCGACCAATGAGCAGTTCTTC.

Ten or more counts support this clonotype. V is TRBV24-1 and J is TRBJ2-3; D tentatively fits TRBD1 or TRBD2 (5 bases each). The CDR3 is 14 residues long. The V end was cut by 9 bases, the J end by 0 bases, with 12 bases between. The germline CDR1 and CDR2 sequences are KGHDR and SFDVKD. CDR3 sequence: CATGEPGSTDTQYF. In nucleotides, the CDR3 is TGTGCCACCGGGGAGCCAGGGAGCACAGATACGCAGTATTTT.

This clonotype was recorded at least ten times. In DNA form, the CDR3 reads TGTGCCATCAGTGAGAGGGGCAGGGAGGTAACTGAAGCTTTCTTT. This sequence encodes CAISERGREVTEAFF. The V gene is TRBV10-3, the J gene TRBJ1-1; the D gene is possibly TRBD1 (5 bases). The CDR3 loop spans 15 amino acids. V gave up 2 bases and J gave up 5 bases, with 15 bases separating them. Germline V gene sequence: CDR1 ENHRY, CDR2 SYGVKD.

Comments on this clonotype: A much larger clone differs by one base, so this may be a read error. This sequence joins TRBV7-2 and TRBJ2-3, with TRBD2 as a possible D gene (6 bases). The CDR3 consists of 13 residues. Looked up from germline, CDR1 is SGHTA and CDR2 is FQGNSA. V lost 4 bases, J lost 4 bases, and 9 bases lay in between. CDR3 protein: CASSWRGPDTQYF. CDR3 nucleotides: TGTGCCAGCAGCTGGAGGGGCCCAGATACGCAGTATTTT. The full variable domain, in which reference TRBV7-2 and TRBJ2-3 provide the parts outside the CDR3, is GAGVSQSPSNKVTEKGKDVELRCDPISGHTALYWYRQSLGQGLEFLIYFQGNSAPDKSGLPSDRFSAERTGGSVSTLTIQRTQQEDSAVYLCASSWRGPDTQYFGPGTRLTVL.

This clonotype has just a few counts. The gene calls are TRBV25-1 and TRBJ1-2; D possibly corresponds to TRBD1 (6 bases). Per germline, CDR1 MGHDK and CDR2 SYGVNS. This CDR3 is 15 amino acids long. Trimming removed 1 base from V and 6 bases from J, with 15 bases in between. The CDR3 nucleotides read TGTGCCAGCAGTGAATGGGGGCTTAGGGGAAATGGCTACACCTTC. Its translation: CASSEWGLRGNGYTF.

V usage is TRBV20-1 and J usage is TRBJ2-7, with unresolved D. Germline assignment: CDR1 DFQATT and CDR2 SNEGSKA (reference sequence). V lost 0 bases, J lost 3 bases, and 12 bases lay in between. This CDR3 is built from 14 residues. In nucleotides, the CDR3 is TGCAGTGCTAGAGATGCCCAAGGTGGCTACGAGCAGTACTTC. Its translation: CSARDAQGGYEQYF.

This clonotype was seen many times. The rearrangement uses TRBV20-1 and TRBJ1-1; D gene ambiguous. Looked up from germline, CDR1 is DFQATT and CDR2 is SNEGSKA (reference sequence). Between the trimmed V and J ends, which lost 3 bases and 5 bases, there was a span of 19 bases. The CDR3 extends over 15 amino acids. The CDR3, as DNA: TGCAGTGCTAGCCCCTTGAGGAGGAGGAGTACTGAAGCTTTCTTT. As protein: CSASPLRRRSTEAFF.

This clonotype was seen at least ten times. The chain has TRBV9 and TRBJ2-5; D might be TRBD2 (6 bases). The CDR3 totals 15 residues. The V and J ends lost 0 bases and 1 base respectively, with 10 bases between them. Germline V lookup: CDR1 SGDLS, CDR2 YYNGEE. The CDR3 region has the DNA TGTGCCAGCAGCGTAGTTGCGGGGAGCCAAGAGACCCAGTACTTC. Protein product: CASSVVAGSQETQYF.